This passage covers 31 T cell receptor beta chains from one sample sequenced in a study of T cell responses to AZD1222 COVID-19 vaccine. Sequencing used immunoSEQ multiplex PCR; TCRdb keeps in-frame clones, though not all of them. This repertoire shows approximately 150,000 clones, approximately 90% found once; its top ten account for approximately 1.3%. The sample in question was peripheral blood, obtained 28 days after the second AZD1222 dose. These receptors came from an adult who received the AZD1222 COVID-19 vaccine.

V and J are TRBV6-5 and TRBJ2-1; TRBD2 aligns across 7 bases. In germline, CDR1 is MNHEY, CDR2 SVGAGI. This CDR3 contains 13 residues. V shed 11 bases and J 9 bases; nucleotides not matched to a gene: 13. The CDR3 DNA sequence: TGTGCCTCAGGCCGCTTAGCGGGTGGTGAGCAGTTCTTC. It specifies CASGRLAGGEQFF.

This clone was found a few times. The identical CDR3 is also encoded by other nucleotide sequences in the sample. In nucleotides, the CDR3 is TGTGCCAGCAGCGAGGGACAGGGAAACCAAGAGACCCAGTACTTC. Its translation: CASSEGQGNQETQYF. V usage is TRBV2 and J usage is TRBJ2-5; 9 bases map to TRBD1. CDR3 length equals 15 residues. CDR1 is SNHLY and CDR2 is FYNNEI in the germline V gene. V lost 6 bases and J lost 0; bases outside the gene matches: 5.

The V call is TRBV3-1 (or the pseudogene TRBV3-2), the J call TRBJ2-1; maybe TRBD1 (6 bases). CDR3 size: 16 residues. Trimming stripped 1 base from V and 6 bases from J, with 16 bases between. Germline loops: CDR1 LGHDT, CDR2 YNNKEL (reference sequence). The CDR3 coding sequence is TGTGCCAGCAGCCAAGTAGGGGGAAAGTGGATCAATGAGCAGTTCTTC. This encodes CASSQVGGKWINEQFF.

J is TRBJ2-6 and V is TRBV4-3, with a possible D match to TRBD2 (5 bases). The CDR3 has 17 residues. The germline V and J ends were trimmed by 3 bases and 1 base, with 13 bases remaining between them. The V gene's germline CDR1 is LGHNA and CDR2 YSLEER. CDR3 bases: TGCGCCAGCAGCCACCCGATCCGAGGGTCTGGGGCCAACGTCCTGACTTTC. This sequence encodes CASSHPIRGSGANVLTF.

The rearrangement links TRBV10-3 to TRBJ1-1, with D perhaps TRBD1 (6 bases). CDR1 ENHRY and CDR2 SYGVKD come from the germline V gene. Trimming stripped 6 bases from V and 9 bases from J, with 14 bases between. The CDR3 consists of 12 residues. CDR3 coding DNA: TGTGCCATCAGCGAGGGGGGGGCGCAAGCTTTCTTT. Translating it yields CAISEGGAQAFF.

V is TRBV6-1 and J is TRBJ2-2; TRBD2 agrees at 11 bases. CDR3 length: 16 amino acids. The J segment lost 7 bases and the V segment lost 1 base, leaving 5 bases of the junction unmatched. The germline gives CDR1 MNHNS, CDR2 SASEGT. The CDR3 protein is CASSEGLAGRDGELFF. The CDR3 DNA sequence: TGTGCCAGCAGTGAAGGACTAGCGGGGAGGGACGGGGAGCTGTTTTTT.

This clone occurred a few times. The V gene is TRBV7-9, the J gene TRBJ2-3, with TRBD2 as a possible D gene (6 bases). The V end lost 3 bases, the J end lost 2 bases, and 12 bases lay between the germline ends. Germline CDR1 SEHNR, CDR2 FQNEAQ (reference sequence). The CDR3 runs to 15 residues. The CDR3 loop is CASSLGGTITDTQYF. In DNA, the CDR3 is TGTGCCAGCAGCTTGGGGGGTACTATCACAGATACGCAGTATTTT. The complete variable domain, with remaining parts taken from reference TRBV7-9 and TRBJ2-3, reads DTGVSQNPRHKITKRGQNVTFRCDPISEHNRLYWYRQTLGQGPEFLTYFQNEAQLEKSRLLSDRFSAERPKGSFSTLEIQRTEQGDSAMYLCASSLGGTITDTQYFGPGTRLTVL.

CDR3 DNA: TGCGCCAGCAGCCAAGACGATAGCACAGATACGCAGTATTTT. Translating it yields CASSQDDSTDTQYF. V and J are TRBV4-1 and TRBJ2-3; D remains ambiguous. CDR1 and CDR2 from the germline V gene are MGHRA and YSYEKL. V dropped 0 bases and J dropped 0 bases, with 4 bases sitting between them. This CDR3 spans 14 amino acids.

This chain joins TRBV29-1 and TRBJ2-1, with D unclear. Per germline, CDR1 SQVTM and CDR2 ANQGSEA. V was pared by 6 bases and J by 4 bases, with 7 bases between. This CDR3 contains 11 residues. The CDR3 DNA is TGCAGCGTCGTCGCATACAATGAGCAGTTCTTC. Translating it yields CSVVAYNEQFF.

V and J are TRBV7-8 and TRBJ2-7; 7 positions agree with TRBD1. The CDR3 contains 15 residues. V lost 3 bases, J lost 0 bases, and 5 bases stayed unmatched. Germline loops: CDR1 SGHVS, CDR2 FQNEAQ. CDR3 in DNA: TGTGCCAGCAGCTTCCGGACAGGAAGCTCCTACGAGCAGTACTTC. Protein: CASSFRTGSSYEQYF.

The chain's CDR3 is CASSLEWGSAYEQYF. CDR3 sequence (DNA): TGTGCCAGCAGCTTAGAATGGGGCAGCGCCTACGAGCAGTACTTC. The V call is TRBV7-2, the J call TRBJ2-7; tentatively, D is TRBD1 (5 bases). The CDR3 extends over 15 amino acids. Trimming removed 1 base from V and 2 bases from J, with 12 bases in between. Germline CDR1 and CDR2: SGHTA and FQGNSA.

V is TRBV7-9 and J is TRBJ2-6; the match to TRBD1 covers 7 bases. Germline CDR1 reads SEHNR; CDR2 reads FQNEAQ (reference sequence). There are 18 residues in the CDR3. Trimming at V came to 4 bases and at J to 0 bases, leaving 9 bases not matched to a gene. CDR3 DNA: TGTGCCAGCAGCTCGTTTCGGGACAGCCTCTCTGGGGCCAACGTCCTGACTTTC. It translates to CASSSFRDSLSGANVLTF.

This clone has just one count. The J gene is TRBJ2-1, the V gene TRBV7-3; TRBD2 matches 13 bases. The V and J ends lost 5 bases and 13 bases, in that order; junction bases with no gene match: 14. The germline gives CDR1 SGHTA, CDR2 FQGTGA. This CDR3 has 16 amino acids. CDR3 residues: CASSPQTPGLAGPQFF. The CDR3 DNA reads TGTGCCAGCAGCCCCCAAACCCCGGGACTAGCGGGGCCTCAGTTCTTC.

The chain links TRBV7-2 to TRBJ2-5, with 7 bases lining up with TRBD1. Looked up from germline, CDR1 is SGHTA and CDR2 is FQGNSA. V was pared by 5 bases and J by 4 bases, with 7 bases of the junction left unmatched. The CDR3 loop spans 14 amino acids. CDR3 sequence: CASSVGQASETQYF. DNA for the CDR3: TGTGCCAGCAGCGTCGGACAGGCCTCAGAGACCCAGTACTTC.

The CDR3 protein is CASRGQGVWNTEAFF. DNA of the CDR3: TGTGCCAGTAGAGGACAGGGAGTTTGGAACACTGAAGCTTTCTTT. This chain joins TRBV19 and TRBJ1-1; 8 nucleotides align to TRBD1. Germline assignment: CDR1 LNHDA and CDR2 SQIVND (reference sequence). The V and J ends lost 6 bases and 1 base, in that order; junction bases with no gene match: 7. The length of the CDR3 is 15 residues.

V gene TRBV25-1 combines with J gene TRBJ1-2, with a tentative D call TRBD1 (6 bases). Trimming took 2 bases from V and 4 from J, leaving 8 bases between them. The CDR3 covers 13 residues. Per germline, CDR1 MGHDK and CDR2 SYGVNS. CDR3 sequence (DNA): TGTGCCAGCAGTGAAGGCAGGGGCTATGGCTACACCTTC. It specifies CASSEGRGYGYTF.

CDR3 in amino acids: CASSTRPRWGTDTQYF. CDR3 coding DNA: TGTGCCAGCAGTACAAGACCCCGGTGGGGCACAGATACGCAGTATTTT. The chain has TRBV6-6 and TRBJ2-3, with unresolved D. The CDR3 extends over 16 amino acids. Germline-derived CDR1 and CDR2 are MNHNY and SVGAGI (reference sequence). Trimming removed 5 bases from V and 1 base from J, with 16 bases in between.

This chain's CDR3 is CSVDRDTGRGTDTQYF. The CDR3 nucleotides are TGCAGCGTAGACAGGGATACTGGCAGGGGCACAGATACGCAGTATTTT. The gene calls are TRBV29-1 and TRBJ2-3; 7 bases line up with TRBD1. Per germline, CDR1 SQVTM and CDR2 ANQGSEA. CDR3 length: 16 amino acids. The trim removed 6 bases at V and 1 base at J, leaving 13 bases unmatched.

This chain links TRBV7-3 with TRBJ2-3; perhaps TRBD2 as D (5 bases). V was trimmed by 1 base and J by 4 bases, leaving 15 bases between them. The germline V gene encodes CDR1 SGHTA and CDR2 FQGTGA. This CDR3 is built from 16 residues. In DNA form, the CDR3 reads TGTGCCAGCAGCTTAAAAATTCCGCCAGCGGCAGATACGCAGTATTTT. Protein product: CASSLKIPPAADTQYF.

This chain links TRBV5-6 with TRBJ2-1; TRBD1 aligns across 9 bases. J was trimmed by 9 bases and V by 4 bases; bases with no gene match: 8. The CDR3 covers 14 residues. The germline V gene encodes CDR1 SGHDT and CDR2 YYEEEE. DNA for the CDR3: TGTGCCAGCAGCCCGGGACAGGGTTTCGGTGAGCAGTTCTTC. Its translation is CASSPGQGFGEQFF.

The rearrangement uses TRBV19 and TRBJ2-1, with D possibly matching TRBD2 (6 bases). Trimming removed 2 bases at V and 5 bases at J, with 13 bases between. Germline V lookup: CDR1 LNHDA, CDR2 SQIVND (reference sequence). CDR3 length equals 15 residues. The CDR3 DNA sequence: TGTGCCAGTAGTATAAGCTCTAGCGTCCACAATGAGCAGTTCTTC. Its protein product is CASSISSSVHNEQFF.

A word on this clone: Other DNA sequences in the sample encode the same CDR3. V gene TRBV28 combines with J gene TRBJ2-5; D gene ambiguous. Per the germline V gene, CDR1 is MDHEN and CDR2 is SYDVKM. The V end was cut by 2 bases, the J end by 2 bases, with 6 bases between. This CDR3 has 13 amino acids. CDR3 nucleotides: TGTGCCAGCAGTTTAGGCGGTCAAGAGACCCAGTACTTC. Its translation is CASSLGGQETQYF.

The chain joins TRBV6-5 to TRBJ1-3; 8 nucleotides line up with TRBD1. Germline CDR1 and CDR2: MNHEY and SVGAGI. This CDR3 is built from 14 residues. V trimming: 8 bases; J trimming: 3 bases; junction bases outside the gene matches: 6. CDR3 amino acids: CASQGASFGNTIYF. Written as DNA, the CDR3 is TGTGCCAGCCAGGGGGCGTCCTTTGGAAACACCATATATTTT.

The chain couples TRBV7-2 to TRBJ1-6; 7 bases align to TRBD1. J gave up 16 bases and V 1 base, and 16 bases lay outside the gene matches. CDR1 and CDR2 from the germline V gene are SGHTA and FQGNSA. The CDR3 extends over 16 amino acids. This CDR3 reads CASSLGGNRGPEILHF. CDR3 coding DNA: TGTGCCAGCAGCTTAGGGGGTAACAGGGGACCGGAGATTCTCCACTTT.

This chain links TRBV7-9 with TRBJ1-4; tentative D call: TRBD1 (5 bases). The CDR3 covers 17 residues. CDR1 SEHNR and CDR2 FQNEAQ come from the germline V gene (reference sequence). V was cut by 5 bases and J by 0 bases, with 16 bases left in between. Here the CDR3 reads CASSPHPGLATNEKLFF. The CDR3 DNA follows: TGTGCCAGCAGCCCTCATCCGGGGCTTGCAACTAATGAAAAACTGTTTTTT.

This chain links TRBV19 with TRBJ2-1, with 11 bases aligning to TRBD1. Trimming removed 0 bases from V and 4 bases from J; junction bases left unmatched: 8. Germline V lookup: CDR1 LNHDA, CDR2 SQIVND (reference sequence). The CDR3 contains 18 residues. CDR3 amino acids: CASSIDRPGTGGYNEQFF. In DNA form, the CDR3 reads TGTGCCAGTAGTATAGATCGGCCGGGGACAGGGGGGTACAATGAGCAGTTCTTC.

The V and J genes are TRBV20-1 and TRBJ2-7; D tentatively reads TRBD1 or TRBD2 (5 bases each). V dropped 5 bases and J dropped 12 bases, with 17 bases sitting between them. Germline CDR1 reads DFQATT; CDR2 reads SNEGSKA (reference sequence). This CDR3 comprises 11 residues. CDR3 sequence (DNA): TGCAGTGCTTTCGACACCCCGGGGCTGTACTTC. Translating gives CSAFDTPGLYF.

The CDR3, as DNA: TGTGCCAGCAGGGACACAGGGGGCGATGGCTACACCTTC. It codes for CASRDTGGDGYTF. The gene calls are TRBV6-5 and TRBJ1-2; 9 positions match TRBD1. The CDR3 runs 13 residues. The V segment lost 6 bases and the J segment 6 bases; nucleotides outside the gene matches: 5. Germline V lookup: CDR1 MNHEY, CDR2 SVGAGI.

V is TRBV9 and J is TRBJ2-6; possible D gene TRBD1, 6 bases. V shed 6 bases and J shed 0 bases, with 10 bases lying between them. This CDR3 comprises 15 residues. Germline CDR1 is SGDLS and CDR2 is YYNGEE. The CDR3 loop reads CASTLGGSGANVLTF. The CDR3 DNA follows: TGTGCCAGCACCCTAGGGGGCTCTGGGGCCAACGTCCTGACTTTC.

V gene TRBV9 combines with J gene TRBJ2-2; D perhaps matches TRBD2 (5 bases). This CDR3 is built from 16 residues. Germline CDR1 reads SGDLS; CDR2 reads YYNGEE. Deletions cut 4 bases from V and 5 bases from J, with 18 bases between. The CDR3 protein is CASSTRTSQGTGELFF. CDR3 coding DNA: TGTGCCAGCAGCACCCGGACTTCCCAAGGGACCGGGGAGCTGTTTTTT.

The gene calls are TRBV28 and TRBJ1-2; D call uncertain. Germline values: CDR1 MDHEN, CDR2 SYDVKM. The CDR3 extends over 13 amino acids. The V end was cut by 5 bases, the J end by 5 bases, with 12 bases between. The CDR3 sequence: CASSTGSRYGYTF. The CDR3 DNA reads TGTGCCAGCAGTACTGGGAGTCGGTATGGCTACACCTTC.